Presented here are 25 T cell receptor beta chains from one specimen sequenced in a study of blood T cell repertoires in COVID-19. Assay used: immunoSEQ multiplex PCR; TCRdb lists only in-frame clones, some missing. The sample includes around 310,000 clones, roughly nine tenths of them seen just once. Sequences were obtained from PBMCs or T cells enriched from blood (not recorded which). The receptors were gathered from a woman under 40 who had recovered from COVID-19.

The genes are TRBV4-1 and TRBJ2-1, with TRBD2 matching over 9 bases. This CDR3 is built from 17 residues. Per germline, CDR1 MGHRA and CDR2 YSYEKL. The junction had 15 bases not matched to a gene; V was cut back by 4 bases and J by 8 bases. The CDR3 coding sequence is TGCGCCAGCAGCCCATCCCCGGGCGCGGGAGGGTATCATGAGCAGTTCTTC. Translating gives CASSPSPGAGGYHEQFF.

The J gene is TRBJ1-3, the V gene TRBV28; 7 bases line up with TRBD1. Germline V CDR1 and CDR2: MDHEN, SYDVKM. The J segment lost 4 bases and the V segment lost 5 bases, leaving 14 bases of the junction unmatched. The CDR3 is made up of 17 amino acids. In DNA form, the CDR3 reads TGTGCCAGCAGTGGACCGCGACAGGGAACGGGAGGAAACACCATATATTTT. It encodes CASSGPRQGTGGNTIYF.

This clone occurred a few times. The V call is TRBV13, the J call TRBJ1-6; D gene uncertain. V was cut by 0 bases and J by 0 bases, with 6 bases left in between. This CDR3 is built from 16 residues. Looked up from germline, CDR1 is PRHDT and CDR2 is FYEKMQ (reference sequence). CDR3 sequence (DNA): TGTGCCAGCAGCTTAGGAATTAGCTCCTATAATTCACCCCTCCACTTT. Its translation is CASSLGISSYNSPLHF.

The V and J genes are TRBV10-3 and TRBJ2-1; 8 bases agree with TRBD2. Germline assignment: CDR1 ENHRY and CDR2 SYGVKD. The CDR3 covers 15 residues. J lost 0 bases, V lost 10 bases, and 8 bases had no gene match. The CDR3 sequence: CASTSGLSSYNEQFF. CDR3 DNA: TGTGCCAGCACTAGCGGACTGAGCTCCTACAATGAGCAGTTCTTC.

This chain uses TRBV7-9 with TRBJ1-2; maybe TRBD1 (5 bases). V shed 5 bases and J shed 0 bases, with 10 bases lying between them. CDR1 SEHNR and CDR2 FQNEAQ come from the germline V gene (reference sequence). The CDR3 is 14 residues long. The CDR3 nucleotides are TGTGCCAGCAGCCGGGGGGAGGCTAACTATGGCTACACCTTC. It encodes CASSRGEANYGYTF. The variable domain in full, with the rest retrieved from reference TRBV7-9 and TRBJ1-2, is DTGVSQNPRHKITKRGQNVTFRCDPISEHNRLYWYRQTLGQGPEFLTYFQNEAQLEKSRLLSDRFSAERPKGSFSTLEIQRTEQGDSAMYLCASSRGEANYGYTFGSGTRLTVV.

This chain connects TRBV11-3 to TRBJ1-1; TRBD1 agrees at 7 bases. The V segment lost 3 bases and the J segment 5 bases; nucleotides outside the gene matches: 3. The germline gives CDR1 SGHNT, CDR2 YENEEA. The CDR3 runs to 13 residues. CDR3 nucleotide sequence: TGTGCCAGCAGCTTTAGGGGGCGGACTGAAGCTTTCTTT. Its protein is CASSFRGRTEAFF. The entire variable domain, with the rest obtained from reference TRBV11-3 and TRBJ1-1, is as follows: EAGVVQSPRYKIIEKKQPVAFWCNPISGHNTLYWYLQNLGQGPELLIRYENEEAVDDSQLPKDRFSAERLKGVDSTLKIQPAELGDSAVYLCASSFRGRTEAFFGQGTRLTVV.

This clone was seen a single time. This rearrangement joins TRBV6-5 to TRBJ2-1; possibly TRBD2 for D (5 bases). From germline, CDR1 is MNHEY and CDR2 SVGAGI. The ends were cut back, 8 bases at V and 5 bases at J, with 19 bases in the middle. This CDR3 region has 15 residues. In DNA form, the CDR3 reads TGTGCCAGCCTCTTATACGGTGGGAGTAACAATGAGCAGTTCTTC. It yields the protein CASLLYGGSNNEQFF.

The chain couples TRBV19 to TRBJ1-2; D might be TRBD1 (6 bases). The CDR3 has 15 amino acids. CDR1 LNHDA and CDR2 SQIVND come from the germline V gene (reference sequence). The germline V and J ends were trimmed by 3 bases and 4 bases, with 15 bases remaining between them. This CDR3 reads CASSISLGALYGYTF. CDR3 in DNA: TGTGCCAGTAGTATCTCCCTGGGGGCTCTCTATGGCTACACCTTC.

The V and J genes are TRBV6-5 and TRBJ1-4; 9 bases agree with TRBD1. The junction had 8 bases not matched to a gene; V was cut back by 4 bases and J by 8 bases. The CDR3 is 15 amino acids. Germline V gene sequence: CDR1 MNHEY, CDR2 SVGAGI. The chain's CDR3 is CASSSHRGPGEKLFF. In nucleotides, the CDR3 is TGTGCCAGCAGTTCTCACAGGGGGCCTGGGGAAAAACTGTTTTTT.

V gene TRBV6-5 combines with J gene TRBJ2-1; 11 bases match TRBD2. The CDR3 is made up of 15 amino acids. Germline loops: CDR1 MNHEY, CDR2 SVGAGI. With V trimmed by 5 bases and J by 3 bases, 3 bases remained unmatched. CDR3 bases: TGTGCCAGCAGTAGTCTAGCGGGAGGCTACAATGAGCAGTTCTTC. Translating it yields CASSSLAGGYNEQFF.

The V gene is TRBV4-3, the J gene TRBJ1-2, with 7 positions matching TRBD1. Per germline, CDR1 LGHNA and CDR2 YSLEER. V shed 1 base and J 4 bases; nucleotides not matched to a gene: 3. The CDR3 length is 14 residues. Here the CDR3 reads CASSQGQGAYGYTF. CDR3 DNA sequence: TGCGCCAGCAGCCAAGGACAGGGTGCCTATGGCTACACCTTC.

V gene TRBV6-5 combines with J gene TRBJ2-7; weak D call: TRBD2 (5 bases). The germline CDR1 and CDR2 sequences are MNHEY and SVGAGI. V lost 2 bases and J lost 0, with 11 bases in between. The CDR3 loop spans 15 amino acids. CDR3 in amino acids: CASSYGRALSYEQYF. The DNA of the CDR3 is TGTGCCAGCAGTTACGGGCGGGCGCTCTCCTACGAGCAGTACTTC.

The chain links TRBV4-3 to TRBJ1-2; the D is unclear. The V gene lost 1 base and the J gene lost 8 bases, with 11 bases spanning the gap. CDR3 length: 13 residues. The germline V gene encodes CDR1 LGHNA and CDR2 YSLEER. CDR3 sequence reads: CASSQGAGSGYTF. DNA of the CDR3: TGCGCCAGCAGCCAAGGCGCCGGGTCAGGCTACACCTTC.

This chain joins TRBV7-3 and TRBJ1-1; possibly TRBD1 for D (6 bases). Germline V gives CDR1 SGHTA, CDR2 FQGTGA. This CDR3 comprises 12 residues. The ends were cut back, 5 bases at V and 11 bases at J, with 15 bases in the middle. The CDR3 bases are TGTGCCAGCAGCCCAGGACCGCAGGGGGCTTTCTTT. Protein: CASSPGPQGAFF.

The chain employs TRBV28 and TRBJ1-1; no firm D call. Germline CDR1 and CDR2: MDHEN and SYDVKM. This CDR3 is built from 15 residues. Trimming took off 4 bases at V and 6 bases at J, with 18 bases between the two ends. The CDR3 DNA follows: TGTGCCAGCAGTTCCCAATCCGGCAGAGGCGCTGAAGCTTTCTTT. Its translation is CASSSQSGRGAEAFF.

This chain joins TRBV3-1 (or the pseudogene TRBV3-2) and TRBJ2-1; TRBD2 matches at 9 bases. The CDR3 spans 16 residues. With 7 bases clipped from V and 7 bases from J, the junction kept 14 bases outside the gene matches. Germline CDR1 LGHDT, CDR2 YNNKEL (reference sequence). CDR3 region: CASNRGGGRAGNEQFF. The CDR3 region has the DNA TGTGCCAGCAATCGTGGCGGCGGGAGGGCCGGAAATGAGCAGTTCTTC.

V is TRBV19 and J is TRBJ2-7, with 9 bases that match TRBD1. In germline, CDR1 is LNHDA, CDR2 SQIVND (reference sequence). V was clipped by 3 bases and J by 5 bases; unmatched bases: 8. CDR3 length: 15 residues. For the CDR3, the DNA is TGTGCCAGTAGTATGGGGACAGGGAGTTCTAACGAGCAGTACTTC. This codes for CASSMGTGSSNEQYF.

This sequence joins TRBV6-5 and TRBJ2-7, with TRBD2 matching over 12 bases. The germline gives CDR1 MNHEY, CDR2 SVGAGI. The CDR3 totals 15 residues. V lost 7 bases, J lost 5 bases, and 9 bases stayed unmatched. In DNA form, the CDR3 reads TGTGCCAGCACCAGACTAGCGGGAGAGGGAAACGAGCAGTACTTC. It translates to CASTRLAGEGNEQYF.

The chain has TRBV28 and TRBJ2-2, with D perhaps matching TRBD1 (5 bases). Germline assignment: CDR1 MDHEN and CDR2 SYDVKM. The CDR3 has 13 residues. Trimming shortened V by 6 bases and J by 5 bases, and 10 bases separated the two germline ends. CDR3 loop: CASSIRGTGELFF. In DNA, the CDR3 is TGTGCCAGCAGCATAAGGGGAACCGGGGAGCTGTTTTTT.

The V and J genes are TRBV28 and TRBJ2-5; 8 bases are a match to TRBD1. The CDR3 loop spans 15 amino acids. V was pared by 2 bases and J by 5 bases, with 7 bases of the junction left unmatched. Germline V gives CDR1 MDHEN, CDR2 SYDVKM. CDR3 sequence (DNA): TGTGCCAGCAGTTTAAATCCAGGGGGCCTGGAGACCCAGTACTTC. Translated: CASSLNPGGLETQYF.

J is TRBJ1-2 and V is TRBV5-5, with a weak D call TRBD1 (6 bases). The V gene's germline CDR1 is SGHKS and CDR2 YYEKEE (reference sequence). V lost 2 bases and J lost 1, with 18 bases in between. The CDR3 sequence is 17 residues long. The CDR3 protein is CASSLGRYRAINYGYTF. The CDR3 bases are TGTGCCAGCAGCTTAGGTCGGTACAGGGCTATTAACTATGGCTACACCTTC.

This chain joins TRBV6-6 and TRBJ2-7, with 8 bases identical to TRBD1. Germline V CDR1 and CDR2: MNHNY, SVGAGI (reference sequence). The CDR3 length is 16 residues. V shed 6 bases, J shed 2 bases, and the junction held 12 bases outside the gene matches. CDR3 sequence: CASSLPIQGVPYEQYF. The DNA for the CDR3 is TGTGCCAGCAGCTTACCCATACAGGGGGTCCCCTACGAGCAGTACTTC.

The chain links TRBV4-3 to TRBJ2-3, with 15 bases lining up with TRBD2. The CDR3 runs to 19 residues. The V gene end was trimmed by 0 bases and the J gene end by 0 bases; junction bases not matched to a gene: 4. Germline V lookup: CDR1 LGHNA, CDR2 YSLEER. In DNA form, the CDR3 reads TGCGCCAGCAGCCAAGAGGGACTAGCGGGAGGCCTGAGCACAGATACGCAGTATTTT. This sequence encodes CASSQEGLAGGLSTDTQYF.

The chain joins TRBV7-2 to TRBJ2-1, with D possibly TRBD1 on 7 matching bases. The CDR3 spans 17 residues. The ends were cut back, 0 bases at V and 7 bases at J, with 19 bases in the middle. Looked up from germline, CDR1 is SGHTA and CDR2 is FQGNSA. The CDR3: CASSLAPRGAGENEQFF. The CDR3 coding sequence is TGTGCCAGCAGCTTAGCCCCCAGGGGGGCAGGGGAAAATGAGCAGTTCTTC.

The chain is built from TRBV2 and TRBJ2-1, with TRBD2 matching 7 bases. Germline CDR1 is SNHLY and CDR2 is FYNNEI. V shed 1 base and J 13 bases; nucleotides not matched to a gene: 1. The CDR3 spans 11 residues. For the CDR3, the DNA is TGTGCCAGCAGTGAAGGACTAGCTCAGTTCTTC. Its translation: CASSEGLAQFF.